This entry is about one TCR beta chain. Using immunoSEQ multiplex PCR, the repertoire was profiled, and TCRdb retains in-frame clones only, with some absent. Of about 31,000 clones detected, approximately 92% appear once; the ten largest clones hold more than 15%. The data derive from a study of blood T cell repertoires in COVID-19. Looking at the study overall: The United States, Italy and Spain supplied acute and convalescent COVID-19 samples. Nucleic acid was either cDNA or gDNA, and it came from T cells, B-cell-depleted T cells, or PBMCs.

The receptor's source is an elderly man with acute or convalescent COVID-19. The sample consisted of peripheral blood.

The CDR3 reads CASAVGRGNNEQFF. DNA for the CDR3: TGCGCCAGCGCCGTCGGGCGGGGGAACAATGAGCAGTTCTTC. The chain joins TRBV4-1 to TRBJ2-1, with TRBD2 identical over 7 bases. V lost 8 bases and J lost 5; bases outside the gene matches: 9. Germline V gives CDR1 MGHRA, CDR2 YSYEKL. The CDR3 totals 14 residues.